Reported below is one T cell receptor beta chain. Its antigen is undetermined. The sample originates from a study of cytomegalovirus exposure and HLA in healthy donors. The study's findings and limits: Analyzed later, association rates of TCRs varied across HLA loci, with DRB1 most and HLA-C fewest. Prior analysis indicated that the majority of TCR beta V segments exhibited productivity approximately 87% or approximately 30% of the time.

There were likely unrecorded immune exposures, though donors were nominally healthy when sampled. PCR employed 60 Vbeta and 13 Jbeta primers. Data came from immunoSEQ multiplex PCR; TCRdb stores just in-frame clones and leaves some out. The table lists about 160,000 clones, 80% of them singletons, with around 5.8% in the top ten. CDR3 length: 17 amino acids. J gave up 8 bases and V 3 bases, and 16 bases lay outside the gene matches. Germline V CDR1 and CDR2: MRHNA, SNTAGT. Sequencing input: PBMCs. The clonotype comes from a male donor in good health and CMV-seropositive. The chain uses TRBV6-4 and TRBJ1-2, with 9 bases aligning to TRBD1. The CDR3 nucleotides read TGTGCCAGCAGTGAAACAGGGGGCGATATTGGGGTAGACGGCTACACCTTC. Amino acid sequence: CASSETGGDIGVDGYTF.